This T cell receptor (beta chain) was profiled in a study of blood T cell repertoires in COVID-19. Study as a whole: The samples span acute and convalescent COVID-19 from the United States, Italy and Spain. PBMCs, B-cell-depleted T cells, or T cells provided the cDNA or gDNA that made up the material.

Looked up from germline, CDR1 is MDHEN and CDR2 is SYDVKM. The V gene lost 3 bases and the J gene lost 0 bases, with 9 bases spanning the gap. This CDR3 has 15 amino acids. In the source study's methods: Amplification of reference gene primers was used by the study to estimate nucleated cell counts. Here immunoSEQ multiplex PCR was the method, and the copy in TCRdb shows in-frame clones only, minus some. The V and J calls and clone size were taken over from that table, and D and trimming were inferred from the DNA. In the table there are roughly 160,000 clones, around 82% of which are singletons. The source of this sequence is a young man with active or convalescent COVID-19. Material: peripheral blood. The chain links TRBV28 to TRBJ1-5; D remains unclear. This chain's CDR3 is CASSFGEYSNQPQHF. The CDR3 DNA reads TGTGCCAGCAGTTTCGGAGAATATAGCAATCAGCCCCAGCATTTT.